Listed here is a single TCR beta chain. The data belong to a study of blood T cell repertoires in COVID-19. The wider study: From T cells, B-cell-depleted T cells, or PBMCs came the material, which was cDNA or gDNA.

Clones were sequenced by immunoSEQ multiplex PCR, and TCRdb holds only the in-frame ones, with some missing. The sample records about 280,000 clones, approximately 85% being singletons. The source of this sequence is a man aged 45-65 years with active or convalescent COVID-19. Sequenced: peripheral blood.

CDR3 protein: CASRRGHQETQYF. The CDR3 nucleotides are TGTGCCAGTAGGCGGGGCCACCAAGAGACCCAGTACTTC. The chain is built from TRBV19 and TRBJ2-5; D perhaps matches TRBD2 (6 bases). The CDR3 is 13 amino acids. V lost 6 bases, J lost 0 bases, and 8 bases lay in between. Germline values: CDR1 LNHDA, CDR2 SQIVND (reference sequence).